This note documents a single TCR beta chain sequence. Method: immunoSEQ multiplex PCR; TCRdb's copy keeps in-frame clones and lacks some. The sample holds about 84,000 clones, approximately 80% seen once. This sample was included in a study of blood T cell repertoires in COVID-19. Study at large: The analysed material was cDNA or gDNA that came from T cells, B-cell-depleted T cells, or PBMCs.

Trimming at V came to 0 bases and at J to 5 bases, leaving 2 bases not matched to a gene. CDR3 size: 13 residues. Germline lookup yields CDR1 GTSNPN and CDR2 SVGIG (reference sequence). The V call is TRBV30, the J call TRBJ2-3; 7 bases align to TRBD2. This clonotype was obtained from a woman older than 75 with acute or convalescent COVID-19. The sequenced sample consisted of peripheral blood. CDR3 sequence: CAWSVLARDTQYF. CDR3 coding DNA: TGTGCCTGGAGTGTACTAGCGCGAGATACGCAGTATTTT. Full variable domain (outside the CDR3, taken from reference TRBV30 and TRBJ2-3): SQTIHQWPATLVQPVGSPLSLECTVEGTSNPNLYWYRQAAGRGLQLLFYSVGIGQISSEVPQNLSASRPQDRQFILSSKKLLLSDSGFYLCAWSVLARDTQYFGPGTRLTVL.